Below, one TCR beta chain is given with its context. Sequencing was performed with immunoSEQ multiplex PCR; in TCRdb, only in-frame clones are kept and a portion is missing. This sample carries some 130,000 clones, roughly four fifths of them seen once, and the ten largest clones take under 20%. V was shortened by 0 bases and J by 0 bases, with 9 bases between the two germline ends. Germline V gene lookup returns CDR1 SGHRS and CDR2 YFSETQ. The CDR3 length is 15 residues. These data originate in a study of blood T cell repertoires in COVID-19. The receptor comes from a young man who had recovered from COVID-19. The specimen sequenced was PBMCs or T cells enriched from blood (not recorded which). The chain combines TRBV5-1 with TRBJ1-1, with D possibly matching TRBD1 (6 bases). The CDR3 loop is CASSLVTGLNTEAFF. DNA of the CDR3: TGCGCCAGCAGCTTGGTGACAGGTCTGAACACTGAAGCTTTCTTT.